This TCR beta chain was recorded in a study of shared clonotypes between healthy human individuals (dated by TCRdb to 2018 to 2021). In the study overall: The cohort included three men and two women between 18 and 49 years of age. For each donor, CD4 naive and CD4 memory were each given three plates, CD8 naive was given two plates, and CD8 memory was given one plate. The study deeply sequenced blood TCR repertoires of about 5 healthy adults to estimate repertoire size and the extent of clonotype sharing between individuals. Libraries were prepared and TCR repertoires were sequenced by different laboratories using diverse techniques, in order to increase sequencing depth and limit assay-specific biases. Each donor's leukapheresis produced roughly between about 0.8 and 8.9 billion PBMCs. Paper-wide results and their limitations: The genetic and exposure-history diversity represented was limited by the small number of donors. Across a few donors, about 5% of naive CD4, more than 3% of naive CD8, roughly 2.2% of memory CD4, and about 0.4% of memory CD8 clonotypes were shared. Even with the large sequencing depth, rarefaction of the sorted-subset datasets indicated that sequencing was incomplete. Pairwise subsampling led to the expectation that sequencing depth would affect the degree of clonotype sharing among donors. Higher generation probabilities were observed for clonotypes shared by all four sorted-subset donors than for non-shared clonotypes. Sampling was limited to blood, and TCR repertoires in tissue likely differ from TCR repertoires in blood. Larger estimated clonotype richness was generally found for naive subsets than for memory subsets.

TCR CDR3 regions were amplified from genomic DNA by multiplex PCR using the deep immunoSEQ assay. For each cell subset, the extracted genomic DNA was distributed evenly across all wells of several immunoSEQ 96-well plates, and each plate served as one replicate. Each replicate PCR for sorted subsets received 150 to 250 ng genomic DNA, equal to tens of thousands of T cell genomes. The purified libraries were quantified using a Qubit 3.0 fluorometer, sized with a Bioanalyzer 2100, and then quantified again using the KAPA Library Quantification kit. A separate single-read 150-cycle Illumina NextSeq 550 flow cell was used to sequence each immunoSEQ 96-well plate. From the authors' description of their analysis: The immunoSEQ output contained only junctional sequences without quality scores, so filtering could not match that applied to full-length reads. Sequences were annotated with PyIR, a Python wrapper for IgBLAST v1.9, and V/J genes and CDR3 were assigned using IMGT germline references. Reads with weak V/J assignments (E-value above 1e-6), missing CDR3, stop codons, out-of-frame junctions, or ambiguous translated residues were removed. V3J clonotypes were defined by identical inferred V gene, J gene, and CDR3 amino acid sequence. Percentage overlap between repertoires was computed as shared unique clonotypes divided by the size of the smaller repertoire. RTK rarefaction, the Chao1 estimator, and Recon v2.1 estimates of unobserved clonotypes were used to assess repertoire richness. For all TCRbeta clonotypes obtained by the gDNA method from a few donors, generation probabilities were computed with OLGA. TCRdb obtained this table from immuneACCESS and retained in-frame rearrangements with V and J assigned. These tables miss some clones; where compared with another copy, unresolved V genes account for less than half of the shortfall, and the remainder is unexplained. The V and J calls and the clone size are those of that table, but D and trimming were determined from the DNA. The sample has fewer than 2.5 million clones on record, approximately 93% of them singletons. The ten largest clones take up 0.36% of the sample.

The CDR3 goes from the cysteine to the phenylalanine over 15 residues. The retained sequence is limited to the CDR3, 45 bases, with the frame set at the first base. V drops 5 bases and J drops 2 bases, leaving 13 bases in between. In the germline V gene (reference sequence), CDR1 corresponds to MNHNY and CDR2 to SVGAGI. This clone came up once. Its antigen remains undetermined. Base qualities were left out, and no much larger clone turns up one base away. Healthy HIV-negative adults with no recently reported acute infections or vaccinations were included as donors. Every donor was a Caucasian adult living in Nashville, Tennessee, USA. CD4+ T cells were enriched by magnetic negative selection, after which naive cells were positively selected on CD45RA and the negative fraction was taken as the memory subset. Blood was obtained by leukapheresis, after which PBMCs were separated by Ficoll-Histopaque density gradient centrifugation and cryopreserved in liquid nitrogen vapor phase. Analytical flow cytometry was used to check the purity and quantity of every magnetically sorted T cell population. Genomic DNA was isolated from each sorted fraction and quantified by UV absorbance on a Nanodrop 2000c.

Source material: naive CD4+ T cells from PBMCs. Read against the paper, the sample's cell subset or site label means: CD45RA+ positively selected. The chain employs TRBV6-6 and TRBJ2-1, with TRBD1 as a weak D call on 5 bases. This TCR came from a man younger than 30 in good health. Some clones in this sample may be carry-over from other donors' samples. The CDR3 in this case is CASSQGLSPYNEQFF. The nucleotides are TGTGCCAGCAGTCAGGGCCTCTCCCCCTACAATGAGCAGTTCTTC.